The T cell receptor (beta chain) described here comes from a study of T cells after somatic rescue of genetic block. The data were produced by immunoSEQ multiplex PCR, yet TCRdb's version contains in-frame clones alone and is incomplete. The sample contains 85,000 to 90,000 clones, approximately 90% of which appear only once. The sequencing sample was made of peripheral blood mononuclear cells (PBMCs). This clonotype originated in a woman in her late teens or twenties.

CDR3: CASLRTSGTYNEQFF. For the CDR3, the DNA is TGTGCCAGCCTCCGGACTAGCGGAACCTACAATGAGCAGTTCTTC. The V call is TRBV2, the J call TRBJ2-1; 10 bases match TRBD2. The CDR3 runs to 15 residues. V shed 8 bases, J shed 2 bases, and the junction held 6 bases outside the gene matches. The germline gives CDR1 SNHLY, CDR2 FYNNEI.